These 4 T cell receptor beta chains were sequenced from one sample in a study of technical replicates of blood from a handful of donors. The data were produced by immunoSEQ multiplex PCR, yet TCRdb's version contains in-frame clones alone and is incomplete. The data show approximately 52,000 clones, about 82% seen once. Material for sequencing was PBMCs. These receptors all stem from a human donor in good health. Some clones in this sample may be carry-over from other donors' samples.

V is TRBV13 and J is TRBJ1-2; 7 nucleotides match TRBD1. Germline lookup yields CDR1 PRHDT and CDR2 FYEKMQ (reference sequence). The J segment lost 7 bases and the V segment lost 0 bases, leaving 2 bases of the junction unmatched. The CDR3 has 13 amino acids. CDR3 nucleotide sequence: TGTGCCAGCAGCTTAGGAGGGGGCTTTGGCTACACCTTC. Amino acid sequence: CASSLGGGFGYTF.

This chain uses TRBV7-6 with TRBJ2-7, with D perhaps TRBD2 (5 bases). The germline V gene encodes CDR1 SGHVS and CDR2 FNYEAQ. CDR3 length equals 13 residues. V lost 5 bases and J lost 3, with 11 bases in between. As DNA, the CDR3 is TGTGCCAGCAGCCCGGGATCGCGCTACGAGCAGTACTTC. Amino acid sequence: CASSPGSRYEQYF.

This chain uses TRBV2 with TRBJ2-1, with 7 bases matching TRBD2. This CDR3 contains 13 residues. Germline CDR1 reads SNHLY; CDR2 reads FYNNEI. The trim removed 6 bases at V and 6 bases at J, leaving 5 bases unmatched. The CDR3 region has the DNA TGTGCCAGCAGCCCGAGCGGGGTCAATGAGCAGTTCTTC. As protein: CASSPSGVNEQFF.

This clone was recorded only once. J is TRBJ2-1 and V is TRBV5-1; D uncertain. This CDR3 is 15 amino acids long. Germline values: CDR1 SGHRS, CDR2 YFSETQ. The V end lost 0 bases, the J end lost 2 bases, and 9 bases lay between the germline ends. The CDR3 DNA is TGCGCCAGCAGCTTGGACAGTAACCCCTACAATGAGCAGTTCTTC. This gives the protein CASSLDSNPYNEQFF.